These 29 T cell receptor beta chains were all obtained from the same sample, sequenced in a study of early T cells in non-severe SARS-CoV-2 infection. TCRdb ran MiXCR on the 5' RACE reads and lists one entry per CDR3 protein. The sample contains fewer than 30,000 distinct CDR3 sequences, approximately 5% of which appear only once. Material: whole blood. The receptors stem from an adult who was a healthcare worker with PCR-confirmed SARS-CoV-2 infection or an uninfected control (not recorded which).

This clonotype showed up many times. This chain links TRBV7-9 with TRBJ2-1; TRBD1 matches 8 bases. The V segment lost 5 bases and the J segment 5 bases; nucleotides outside the gene matches: 8. The CDR3 totals 15 residues. CDR1 and CDR2 from the germline V gene are SEHNR and FQNEAQ (reference sequence). In DNA form, the CDR3 reads TGTGCCAGCAGCCCGGGGACAGGTGGAGACAATGAGCAGTTCTTC. Its translation: CASSPGTGGDNEQFF.

This clonotype showed up many times. The chain joins TRBV5-4 to TRBJ2-2; a weak D match, TRBD2 (7 bases). CDR3 length equals 18 residues. Germline lookup yields CDR1 SGHNT and CDR2 YYREEE (reference sequence). V lost 3 bases and J lost 3, with 21 bases in between. This CDR3 is CASSSGLGAGVYTGELFF. CDR3 in DNA: TGTGCCAGCAGCTCCGGCTTGGGGGCGGGGGTTTACACCGGGGAGCTGTTTTTT.

This clonotype was detected ten times or more. The chain employs TRBV7-8 and TRBJ1-2; 9 bases are shared with TRBD1. Germline CDR1 is SGHVS and CDR2 is FQNEAQ. Trimming cost V 5 bases and J 3 bases; bases outside gene matches: 7. The CDR3 length is 15 residues. CDR3 in amino acids: CASSGDRDGDYGYTF. CDR3 in DNA: TGTGCCAGCAGCGGGGACAGGGATGGGGACTATGGCTACACCTTC. Full variable domain (missing parts from reference TRBV7-8 and TRBJ1-2): GAGVSQSPRYKVAKRGQDVALRCDPISGHVSLFWYQQALGQGPEFLTYFQNEAQLDKSGLPSDRFFAERPEGSVSTLKIQRTQQEDSAVYLCASSGDRDGDYGYTFGSGTRLTVV.

This clonotype occurred many times. The chain is built from TRBV6-5 and TRBJ2-3; either TRBD1 or TRBD2 may fit D (5 bases each). Trimming cost V 2 bases and J 3 bases, with 9 bases left between them. The germline gives CDR1 MNHEY, CDR2 SVGAGI. This CDR3 has 14 residues. DNA of the CDR3: TGTGCCAGCAGTTACGGGGGACCTACAGATACGCAGTATTTT. This codes for CASSYGGPTDTQYF.

This clonotype was seen many times. V is TRBV4-1 and J is TRBJ2-3; no clear D. The CDR3 runs to 13 residues. Germline V gene lookup returns CDR1 MGHRA and CDR2 YSYEKL. The V end was cut by 4 bases, the J end by 6 bases, with 11 bases between. CDR3 sequence: CASSLSDRDTQYF. DNA of the CDR3: TGCGCCAGCAGCCTAAGTGATCGGGATACGCAGTATTTT.

The sample holds many counts of this clonotype. The chain uses TRBV12-3 or TRBV12-4 and TRBJ2-1; D possibly corresponds to TRBD1 (8 bases). Trimming left V 6 bases short and J 6 bases short, with 21 bases between. The CDR3 totals 16 residues. The CDR3 reads CASRPWGGQDRNEQFF. As DNA, the CDR3 is TGTGCCAGCAGACCCTGGGGGGGACAGGACCGCAATGAGCAGTTCTTC.

This clonotype was observed a handful of times. The rearrangement joins TRBV14 to TRBJ1-6; 8 bases are shared with TRBD1. V was clipped by 2 bases and J by 8 bases; unmatched bases: 5. This CDR3 is 15 amino acids long. CDR1 SGHDN and CDR2 FVKESK come from the germline V gene. CDR3 in DNA: TGTGCCAGCAGCCAAATGGACAGGGATGATTCACCCCTCCACTTT. Protein product: CASSQMDRDDSPLHF.

This chain links TRBV6-1 with TRBJ2-2; D remains unclear. Between the trimmed V and J ends, which lost 8 bases and 2 bases, there was a span of 12 bases. Per germline, CDR1 MNHNS and CDR2 SASEGT. The CDR3 contains 14 residues. The chain's CDR3 is CASDGTLNTGELFF. CDR3 coding DNA: TGTGCCAGCGACGGCACCTTAAACACCGGGGAGCTGTTTTTT.

The chain is built from TRBV10-3 and TRBJ2-7, with 12 nucleotides matching TRBD1. V lost 0 bases and J lost 3; bases outside the gene matches: 3. CDR1 and CDR2 from the germline V gene are ENHRY and SYGVKD. The CDR3 sequence is 16 residues long. CDR3 bases: TGTGCCATCAGTGAGTCTGGGACAGGGGGCGGCTACGAGCAGTACTTC. Its translation: CAISESGTGGGYEQYF.

This clonotype was seen a handful of times. The chain joins TRBV5-1 to TRBJ2-5, with 14 nucleotides matching TRBD2. This CDR3 is 18 amino acids long. V trimming: 4 bases; J trimming: 0 bases; junction bases outside the gene matches: 8. Germline V gene lookup returns CDR1 SGHRS and CDR2 YFSETQ. Here the CDR3 DNA reads TGCGCCAGCAGCATCGGGACTAGCGGGGGAACGTACCAAGAGACCCAGTACTTC. Encoded protein: CASSIGTSGGTYQETQYF.

The chain couples TRBV6-2 or TRBV6-3 to TRBJ1-4; the D gene is possibly TRBD1 (5 bases). The CDR3 totals 14 residues. With 5 bases removed from V and 7 bases from J, the gap between germline ends came to 14 bases. Germline CDR1 is MNHEY and CDR2 is SVGEGT. The CDR3 DNA reads as TGTGCCAGCAGTGCTCTCCGGGACTCTGAAAAACTGTTTTTT. Protein product: CASSALRDSEKLFF.

This clonotype has a handful of counts. The CDR3 sequence: CASSQDYSGGYGYTF. The CDR3 DNA is TGCGCCAGCAGCCAAGATTATTCGGGAGGCTATGGCTACACCTTC. The chain employs TRBV4-3 and TRBJ1-2; D ambiguous. CDR3 length equals 15 residues. The V gene lost 0 bases and the J gene lost 4 bases, with 12 bases spanning the gap. Germline assignment: CDR1 LGHNA and CDR2 YSLEER.

This clonotype was observed at least ten times. The rearrangement joins TRBV14 to TRBJ2-5, with 9 nucleotides matching TRBD2. The CDR3 runs 16 residues. CDR1 SGHDN and CDR2 FVKESK come from the germline V gene. V was pared by 0 bases and J by 4 bases, with 6 bases of the junction left unmatched. The CDR3 region has the DNA TGTGCCAGCAGCCAAGATTGGGGGACTAGCACAGAGACCCAGTACTTC. Translating gives CASSQDWGTSTETQYF.

This clonotype was picked up many times. The chain recombines TRBV10-3 with TRBJ2-7, with D unresolved. The germline V and J ends were trimmed by 4 bases and 5 bases, with 6 bases remaining between them. Germline CDR1 reads ENHRY; CDR2 reads SYGVKD. CDR3 size: 11 residues. This CDR3 is CAISALNEQYF. For the CDR3, the DNA is TGTGCCATCAGTGCTTTGAACGAGCAGTACTTC.

This clonotype has ten or more counts. The chain combines TRBV14 with TRBJ1-1, with D unresolved. V was pared by 0 bases and J by 5 bases, with 10 bases between. Germline V CDR1 and CDR2: SGHDN, FVKESK. The CDR3 has 14 residues. The CDR3 DNA sequence: TGTGCCAGCAGCCAAGAAACCCACCGGACTGAAGCTTTCTTT. Its protein is CASSQETHRTEAFF.

In this sample, this clonotype turned up many times. This chain joins TRBV6-1 and TRBJ2-7; D may be TRBD1 or TRBD2 (5 bases each). V gave up 2 bases and J gave up 3 bases, with 8 bases separating them. Germline loops: CDR1 MNHNS, CDR2 SASEGT. The CDR3 is 13 residues long. CDR3 loop: CASSEWDGYEQYF. CDR3 bases: TGTGCCAGCAGTGAATGGGACGGCTACGAGCAGTACTTC.

At least ten counts were recorded for this clonotype. The chain couples TRBV27 to TRBJ2-7; maybe TRBD1 (6 bases). CDR3 length equals 14 residues. Trimming left V 7 bases short and J 2 bases short, with 15 bases between. CDR1 and CDR2 (germline): MNHEY, SMNVEV (reference sequence). CDR3 nucleotide sequence: TGTGCCAGCAAGCGTGGGACACCCACCTACGAGCAGTACTTC. Translation: CASKRGTPTYEQYF.

This clonotype has only a few counts. This sequence joins TRBV20-1 and TRBJ2-7, with no clear D. CDR1 is DFQATT, CDR2 SNEGSKA, per germline (reference sequence). The V end was cut by 1 base, the J end by 0 bases, with 10 bases between. This CDR3 is 14 amino acids long. This CDR3 reads CSARGAASSYEQYF. DNA for the CDR3: TGCAGTGCTAGAGGGGCGGCGAGCTCCTACGAGCAGTACTTC.

The rearrangement uses TRBV7-2 and TRBJ2-1; unclear D gene. V shed 5 bases and J shed 4 bases, with 12 bases lying between them. The CDR3 spans 14 residues. The germline CDR1 and CDR2 sequences are SGHTA and FQGNSA. The DNA of the CDR3 is TGTGCCAGCAGCCCCTTCGGCGAATACAATGAGCAGTTCTTC. Amino acids: CASSPFGEYNEQFF. Full variable domain (rest looked up from reference TRBV7-2 and TRBJ2-1): GAGVSQSPSNKVTEKGKDVELRCDPISGHTALYWYRQSLGQGLEFLIYFQGNSAPDKSGLPSDRFSAERTGGSVSTLTIQRTQQEDSAVYLCASSPFGEYNEQFFGPGTRLTVL.

On this clonotype itself: A much larger clone lies a single base off, so this may be a read error. This chain joins TRBV7-9 and TRBJ2-2; D ambiguous. The germline V and J ends were trimmed by 0 bases and 4 bases, with 15 bases remaining between them. The CDR3 runs to 17 residues. Germline CDR1 and CDR2: SEHNR and FQNEAQ (reference sequence). The CDR3 DNA reads TGTGCCAGCAGCTTAGCTTTGAGGTTAAAATCCACCGGGGAGCTGTTTTTT. Amino acid sequence: CASSLALRLKSTGELFF.

There are many counts of this clonotype. The chain employs TRBV5-4 and TRBJ1-5; 9 bases line up with TRBD1. CDR3 length: 16 amino acids. The germline V gene encodes CDR1 SGHNT and CDR2 YYREEE (reference sequence). V shed 2 bases, J shed 6 bases, and the junction held 9 bases outside the gene matches. The CDR3 DNA follows: TGTGCCAGCAGCTTTACCGGGACAGGGTCTGGTCAGCCCCAGCATTTT. Its protein is CASSFTGTGSGQPQHF.

The sample holds many counts of this clonotype. V gene TRBV7-2 combines with J gene TRBJ1-1, with TRBD1 as a possible D gene (6 bases). Trimming took off 8 bases at V and 5 bases at J, with 18 bases between the two ends. Germline CDR1 is SGHTA and CDR2 is FQGNSA. The CDR3 consists of 14 residues. The CDR3 DNA reads as TGTGCCAGCCCTCGGTGGGGGGGCGGGACTGAAGCTTTCTTT. Protein sequence: CASPRWGGGTEAFF.

This clonotype was detected only a few times. The chain combines TRBV27 with TRBJ2-7, with 7 bases aligning to TRBD1. This CDR3 spans 14 amino acids. In germline, CDR1 is MNHEY, CDR2 SMNVEV (reference sequence). J was trimmed by 5 bases and V by 6 bases; bases with no gene match: 10. CDR3 sequence: CASRGLTGSHEQYF. In nucleotides, the CDR3 is TGTGCCAGCAGAGGATTGACAGGGAGCCACGAGCAGTACTTC.

This clonotype has only a few counts. V usage is TRBV7-2 and J usage is TRBJ2-5, with 12 bases fitting TRBD2. V lost 1 base and J lost 2; bases outside the gene matches: 2. CDR3 length: 16 amino acids. Looked up from germline, CDR1 is SGHTA and CDR2 is FQGNSA. The CDR3 loop reads CASSLELAGGQETQYF. CDR3 DNA: TGTGCCAGCAGCTTAGAACTAGCGGGGGGTCAAGAGACCCAGTACTTC.

This clonotype came up many times. This chain joins TRBV25-1 and TRBJ2-7, with 7 bases identical to TRBD1. V trimming: 6 bases; J trimming: 5 bases; junction bases outside the gene matches: 13. This CDR3 spans 15 amino acids. The germline V gene encodes CDR1 MGHDK and CDR2 SYGVNS. CDR3 sequence (DNA): TGTGCCAGCAGCCAAGGGAGAACAGGGGACCACGAGCAGTACTTC. Its translation: CASSQGRTGDHEQYF.

This clonotype appeared many times. The V and J genes are TRBV20-1 and TRBJ2-7; D remains unclear. CDR1 and CDR2 from the germline V gene are DFQATT and SNEGSKA (reference sequence). The germline V and J ends were trimmed by 0 bases and 4 bases, with 10 bases remaining between them. The CDR3 has 13 residues. The DNA for the CDR3 is TGCAGTGCTAGAGACCCAGGACGTTACGAGCAGTACTTC. This sequence encodes CSARDPGRYEQYF.

This clonotype has a handful of counts. The V gene is TRBV5-1, the J gene TRBJ2-1; tentative D call: TRBD1 (7 bases). The germline V gene has CDR1 SGHRS and CDR2 YFSETQ. There are 18 residues in the CDR3. Trimming left V 3 bases short and J 0 bases short, with 19 bases between. DNA of the CDR3: TGCGCCAGCAGCTCCGGGAGACAGGGAGTAGACTCCTACAATGAGCAGTTCTTC. This codes for CASSSGRQGVDSYNEQFF.

The chain uses TRBV19 and TRBJ2-3; D uncertain. The CDR3 is 14 residues long. Germline V CDR1 and CDR2: LNHDA, SQIVND (reference sequence). V dropped 8 bases and J dropped 0 bases, with 12 bases sitting between them. The CDR3 region is CASRTTSSTDTQYF. CDR3 sequence (DNA): TGTGCCAGTCGAACCACATCTAGCACAGATACGCAGTATTTT. Filled out from reference TRBV19 and TRBJ2-3, the complete variable domain reads DGGITQSPKYLFRKEGQNVTLSCEQNLNHDAMYWYRQDPGQGLRLIYYSQIVNDFQKGDIAEGYSVSREKKESFPLTVTSAQKNPTAFYLCASRTTSSTDTQYFGPGTRLTVL.

This clonotype has a count of ten or more. V gene TRBV11-2 combines with J gene TRBJ1-2; possible D gene TRBD1, 6 bases. The CDR3 is made up of 15 amino acids. CDR1 SGHAT and CDR2 FQNNGV come from the germline V gene. V lost 1 base, J lost 9 bases, and 18 bases lay in between. In nucleotides, the CDR3 is TGTGCCAGCAGCTTAGTTCGGGTGGCAGGGGCGAGCTACACCTTC. It codes for CASSLVRVAGASYTF.